This T cell receptor beta chain stems from a study of T cells after yellow fever vaccination. TCRdb itself ran the 5' RACE reads through MiXCR, one entry per CDR3 protein. The sample includes 300,000 to 350,000 distinct CDR3 sequences, 3.5% to 4.5% of them seen just once. The CDR3 sequence is 15 residues long. Trimming pared 0 bases from V and 4 bases from J, leaving 10 bases between. CDR1 is SGHRS, CDR2 YFSETQ, per germline. This clonotype was seen more than once but under ten times. This receptor was obtained from a man aged 18-30 years who received the YFV17D yellow fever vaccine. V and J are TRBV5-1 and TRBJ2-2, with a tentative D call TRBD1 (5 bases). The sequencing used PBMCs, collected 15 days after the yellow fever booster vaccination. CDR3 coding DNA: TGCGCCAGCAGCTTGGGAGGACATGGCACCGGGGAGCTGTTTTTT. The encoded protein is CASSLGGHGTGELFF.